The rows below give T cell receptor beta chains drawn from one sample of a study of blood T cell repertoires in COVID-19. Profiling relied on immunoSEQ multiplex PCR, and the TCRdb table lists in-frame clones only, not all of them. The table lists tens of thousands of clones, 88% of them singletons. Sequencing input: peripheral blood. The origin of the receptors is a human donor in a cohort sampled during active COVID-19. CDR3s include the opening cysteine and the closing phenylalanine or tryptophan. The D gene is left open where the match is weak. Clone size appears in some rows only: once, few, many, or a class for an expanded clone.

CDR3 protein: CASSRQGAPNQPQHF; CDR3 DNA: TGTGCCAGCAGTCGACAGGGGGCGCCGAATCAGCCCCAGCATTTT; D gene: TRBD1; J gene: TRBJ1-5; clone size: -; V gene: TRBV2
CDR3 protein: CSVTDRDTEAFF; CDR3 DNA: TGCAGCGTTACAGACAGGGACACTGAAGCTTTCTTT; D gene: TRBD1; J gene: TRBJ1-1; clone size: -; V gene: TRBV29-1
CDR3 protein: CASSLGLAPQETQYF; CDR3 DNA: TGTGCCAGCAGCTTAGGACTAGCCCCTCAAGAGACCCAGTACTTC; D gene: TRBD2; J gene: TRBJ2-5; clone size: -; V gene: TRBV11-2
CDR3 protein: CASSLGPTGELFF; CDR3 DNA: TGTGCCAGCAGCTTGGGGCCAACCGGGGAGCTGTTTTTT; D gene: -; J gene: TRBJ2-2; clone size: -; V gene: TRBV5-5
CDR3 protein: CASSRTSGLFDEQFF; CDR3 DNA: TGTGCCAGTAGTCGGACTAGCGGGCTATTCGATGAGCAGTTCTTC; D gene: TRBD2; J gene: TRBJ2-1; clone size: -; V gene: TRBV19
CDR3 protein: CASSPISNTEAFF; CDR3 DNA: TGCGCCAGCAGCCCTATTTCGAACACTGAAGCTTTCTTT; D gene: -; J gene: TRBJ1-1; clone size: once; V gene: TRBV5-1
CDR3 protein: CAWSRFQGQYANTGELFF; CDR3 DNA: TGTGCCTGGAGTCGGTTTCAGGGGCAGTACGCGAACACCGGGGAGCTGTTTTTT; D gene: -; J gene: TRBJ2-2; clone size: once; V gene: TRBV30
CDR3 protein: CASSLEQAGETQYF; CDR3 DNA: TGCGCCAGCAGCTTGGAACAGGCGGGGGAGACCCAGTACTTC; D gene: -; J gene: TRBJ2-5; clone size: once; V gene: TRBV5-1
CDR3 protein: CASSFWGDQETQYF; CDR3 DNA: TGTGCCAGCAGCTTTTGGGGGGACCAAGAGACCCAGTACTTC; D gene: -; J gene: TRBJ2-5; clone size: -; V gene: TRBV7-2
CDR3 protein: CASSRDRGGGELFF; CDR3 DNA: TGTGCCAGCAGCCGCGACAGGGGCGGCGGGGAGCTGTTTTTT; D gene: TRBD1; J gene: TRBJ2-2; clone size: -; V gene: TRBV5-6
CDR3 protein: CASSLLSTGVPSNGYTF; CDR3 DNA: TGTGCCAGCAGTTTATTAAGTACAGGTGTCCCTTCTAACGGCTACACCTTC; D gene: -; J gene: TRBJ1-2; clone size: -; V gene: TRBV27
CDR3 protein: CASSERLQETQYF; CDR3 DNA: TGTGCCAGCAGTGAACGGTTGCAAGAGACCCAGTACTTC; D gene: -; J gene: TRBJ2-5; clone size: once; V gene: TRBV2
CDR3 protein: CASSHLAGGPVNEQFF; CDR3 DNA: TGTGCCAGCAGCCACTTAGCGGGAGGGCCTGTCAATGAGCAGTTCTTC; D gene: TRBD2; J gene: TRBJ2-1; clone size: -; V gene: TRBV14
CDR3 protein: CASSQDNSQETQYF; CDR3 DNA: TGTGCCAGCAGCCAAGATAACAGCCAAGAGACCCAGTACTTC; D gene: -; J gene: TRBJ2-5; clone size: -; V gene: TRBV3-1/TRBV3-2
CDR3 protein: CASSLEGGISGGYTF; CDR3 DNA: TGCGCCAGCAGCTTGGAAGGGGGCATCTCGGGTGGCTACACCTTC; D gene: TRBD1; J gene: TRBJ1-2; clone size: -; V gene: TRBV5-1
CDR3 protein: CASTIDSSRPDTQYF; CDR3 DNA: TGTGCCAGCACCATCGACAGCTCCCGCCCAGATACGCAGTATTTT; D gene: -; J gene: TRBJ2-3; clone size: -; V gene: TRBV11-1
CDR3 protein: CASSLDSVISGNTIYF; CDR3 DNA: TGTGCCAGCAGCCTGGACAGCGTAATCTCTGGAAACACCATATATTTT; D gene: -; J gene: TRBJ1-3; clone size: -; V gene: TRBV3-1/TRBV3-2
CDR3 protein: CAWIPSAGNTIYF; CDR3 DNA: TGTGCCTGGATCCCTTCAGCTGGAAACACCATATATTTT; D gene: -; J gene: TRBJ1-3; clone size: -; V gene: TRBV30
CDR3 protein: CASSLDSEVDEQFF; CDR3 DNA: TGCGCCAGCAGCTTGGACAGTGAAGTGGATGAGCAGTTCTTC; D gene: -; J gene: TRBJ2-1; clone size: -; V gene: TRBV5-1
CDR3 protein: CASSAPGRVDETQYF; CDR3 DNA: TGTGCCAGCAGCGCACCTGGGCGGGTAGACGAGACCCAGTACTTC; D gene: -; J gene: TRBJ2-5; clone size: -; V gene: TRBV2
CDR3 protein: CAWRDGTDTEAFF; CDR3 DNA: TGTGCCTGGAGGGATGGGACAGACACTGAAGCTTTCTTT; D gene: TRBD1; J gene: TRBJ1-1; clone size: few; V gene: TRBV30
CDR3 protein: CASRRASTNEKLFF; CDR3 DNA: TGTGCCAGTAGGCGGGCCTCAACTAATGAAAAACTGTTTTTT; D gene: -; J gene: TRBJ1-4; clone size: -; V gene: TRBV19
CDR3 protein: CASSQGLAGALQFF; CDR3 DNA: TGCGCCAGCAGCCAAGGACTAGCGGGGGCTCTGCAGTTCTTC; D gene: TRBD2; J gene: TRBJ2-1; clone size: few; V gene: TRBV4-1
CDR3 protein: CASSRSWQNYEQYF; CDR3 DNA: TGTGCCAGTAGTAGGTCCTGGCAGAACTACGAGCAGTACTTC; D gene: -; J gene: TRBJ2-7; clone size: -; V gene: TRBV19
CDR3 protein: CASSTTSGMTDTQYF; CDR3 DNA: TGTGCCAGCAGTACGACTAGCGGGATGACAGATACGCAGTATTTT; D gene: TRBD2; J gene: TRBJ2-3; clone size: many; V gene: TRBV27